The 17 T cell receptor beta chains in this list originate from one sample, sequenced in a study of identical twins. Via MiXCR, TCRdb re-called the 5' RACE reads, giving one row per CDR3 protein. The table shows a few hundred thousand distinct CDR3 sequences, with over 12% occurring only once. The data were also submitted as part of a second study, on yellow fever vaccine responses in identical twins.

The sequenced sample consisted of CD4+ T cells sorted from blood. The receptors stem from a woman aged 18-29 years in good health.

There are a few counts of this clonotype. The chain carries TRBV5-1 and TRBJ2-1; TRBD2 matches 8 bases. Germline V gene data show CDR1 as SGHRS and CDR2 as YFSETQ. J lost 9 bases, V lost 5 bases, and 7 bases had no gene match. The CDR3 contains 13 residues. This CDR3 is CASRRTSMSEQFF. As DNA, the CDR3 is TGCGCCAGCAGACGGACTAGCATGTCTGAGCAGTTCTTC.

This clonotype was picked up many times. The CDR3 reads CASSLPWGRPTDTQYF. CDR3 DNA sequence: TGTGCCAGCAGTTTACCGTGGGGAAGGCCCACAGATACGCAGTATTTT. V gene TRBV12-3 or TRBV12-4 combines with J gene TRBJ2-3; no clear D gene. The CDR3 extends over 16 amino acids. V was shortened by 2 bases and J by 2 bases, with 14 bases between the two germline ends.

This clonotype was found a few times. The chain is built from TRBV12-3 or TRBV12-4 and TRBJ1-4; 8 bases line up with TRBD1. J was trimmed by 2 bases and V by 4 bases; bases with no gene match: 6. The CDR3 runs 16 residues. CDR3 sequence: CASSSWTGPTNEKLFF. The CDR3 bases are TGTGCCAGCAGTTCCTGGACAGGGCCCACTAATGAAAAACTGTTTTTT.

The chain is built from TRBV4-1 and TRBJ2-3; 11 bases are shared with TRBD2. This CDR3 has 16 residues. J lost 3 bases, V lost 3 bases, and 5 bases had no gene match. Germline CDR1 and CDR2: MGHRA and YSYEKL. The CDR3 DNA follows: TGCGCCAGCAGCCAGAAGACTAGCGGGGTAACAGATACGCAGTATTTT. This encodes CASSQKTSGVTDTQYF.

The gene calls are TRBV28 and TRBJ2-5, with D tentatively TRBD2 (6 bases). Germline CDR1 is MDHEN and CDR2 is SYDVKM. The CDR3 runs 15 residues. Trimming cost V 7 bases and J 2 bases, with 17 bases left between them. The CDR3 reads CASNLRGLLQETQYF. Written as DNA, the CDR3 is TGTGCCAGCAACCTAAGGGGACTCCTACAAGAGACCCAGTACTTC.

This clonotype was seen a few times. The chain carries TRBV20-1 and TRBJ2-7; 8 bases line up with TRBD1. The V gene end was trimmed by 3 bases and the J gene end by 0 bases; junction bases not matched to a gene: 7. CDR1 and CDR2 (germline): DFQATT, SNEGSKA (reference sequence). The CDR3 is 15 residues long. The CDR3 region has the DNA TGCAGTGCTAGGCCTGGGACAGGTACCTCCTACGAGCAGTACTTC. It yields the protein CSARPGTGTSYEQYF.

The V and J genes are TRBV19 and TRBJ2-1, with D uncertain. There are 14 residues in the CDR3. The ends were cut back, 3 bases at V and 7 bases at J, with 13 bases in the middle. The V gene's germline CDR1 is LNHDA and CDR2 SQIVND (reference sequence). The CDR3 DNA reads as TGTGCCAGTAGTATCGCTCCTGCCAGGAATGAGCAGTTCTTC. It yields the protein CASSIAPARNEQFF.

J is TRBJ1-5 and V is TRBV28; TRBD1 aligns across 10 bases. J lost 3 bases, V lost 3 bases, and 14 bases had no gene match. This CDR3 has 19 amino acids. Germline V CDR1 and CDR2: MDHEN, SYDVKM. The CDR3 coding sequence is TGTGCCAGCAGTTTTATACTAAACCCGGGACAGGGGATCAATCAGCCCCAGCATTTT. It yields the protein CASSFILNPGQGINQPQHF.

V usage is TRBV9 and J usage is TRBJ2-5; D is undetermined. Germline V lookup: CDR1 SGDLS, CDR2 YYNGEE. The length of the CDR3 is 15 residues. V was trimmed by 0 bases and J by 0 bases, leaving 9 bases between them. The CDR3 bases are TGTGCCAGCAGCGTAGGAGGCGGCTACCAAGAGACCCAGTACTTC. The encoded protein is CASSVGGGYQETQYF.

The gene calls are TRBV20-1 and TRBJ2-7; 9 nucleotides agree with TRBD2. The CDR3 is 13 amino acids. Looked up from germline, CDR1 is DFQATT and CDR2 is SNEGSKA (reference sequence). V was clipped by 5 bases and J by 6 bases; unmatched bases: 8. The chain's CDR3 is CSASREGRVEQYF. The CDR3 DNA sequence: TGCAGTGCTTCGCGGGAGGGCCGGGTCGAGCAGTACTTC.

This clonotype was counted only a few times. The rearrangement links TRBV12-3 or TRBV12-4 to TRBJ2-4; no definite D call. The CDR3 has 14 residues. V dropped 1 base and J dropped 1 base, with 5 bases sitting between them. In DNA, the CDR3 is TGTGCCAGCAGTTTAGAAGCGGCCAAAAACATTCAGTACTTC. Amino acids: CASSLEAAKNIQYF.

This chain uses TRBV20-1 with TRBJ2-3; 8 nucleotides agree with TRBD1. This CDR3 contains 15 residues. Germline lookup yields CDR1 DFQATT and CDR2 SNEGSKA (reference sequence). V shed 6 bases and J 1 base; nucleotides not matched to a gene: 9. The CDR3 here is CSANTDRGGTDTQYF. Written as DNA, the CDR3 is TGCAGTGCGAACACCGACAGGGGTGGCACAGATACGCAGTATTTT.

In this sample, this clonotype turned up a few times. The chain uses TRBV28 and TRBJ1-2; 8 bases fit TRBD1. The J segment lost 8 bases and the V segment lost 8 bases, leaving 10 bases of the junction unmatched. The V gene's germline CDR1 is MDHEN and CDR2 SYDVKM. This CDR3 is 13 amino acids long. The CDR3 here is CASQDRAVGGYTF. The CDR3, as DNA: TGTGCCAGCCAGGACAGGGCAGTGGGCGGCTACACCTTC.

The rearrangement links TRBV20-1 to TRBJ2-7; tentative D call: TRBD1 (7 bases). Per germline, CDR1 DFQATT and CDR2 SNEGSKA (reference sequence). V lost 3 bases, J lost 0 bases, and 9 bases lay in between. The CDR3 covers 13 residues. The CDR3 reads CSASRGVSYEQYV. DNA of the CDR3: TGCAGTGCTAGCAGGGGGGTCTCCTACGAGCAGTACGTC.

A few counts support this clonotype. This chain links TRBV20-1 with TRBJ2-1; D possibly matches TRBD1 or TRBD2 (5 bases each). V dropped 6 bases and J dropped 4 bases, with 16 bases sitting between them. This CDR3 has 14 residues. Germline V gene lookup returns CDR1 DFQATT and CDR2 SNEGSKA (reference sequence). The DNA of the CDR3 is TGCAGTGCCCAAGACAGCCGCGGGTACAATGAGCAGTTCTTC. This encodes CSAQDSRGYNEQFF.

This clonotype has only a few counts. The chain carries TRBV20-1 and TRBJ2-3, with 9 nucleotides matching TRBD2. The germline V gene encodes CDR1 DFQATT and CDR2 SNEGSKA (reference sequence). The CDR3 spans 14 residues. Germline trimming cut 5 bases from V and 6 bases from J; bases unmatched to any gene: 9. In DNA, the CDR3 is TGCAGTGCTGGCGCGGGGGGGCGATCTGATACGCAGTATTTT. It is translated as CSAGAGGRSDTQYF.

The V call is TRBV6-2 or TRBV6-3, the J call TRBJ2-5; no firm D call. Germline V gene sequence: CDR1 MNHEY, CDR2 SVGEGT. The CDR3 is 13 amino acids. Trimming removed 10 bases at V and 4 bases at J, with 16 bases between. CDR3 in DNA: TGTGCCATAAACAACGCCCCTAGAGAGACCCAGTACTTC. It codes for CAINNAPRETQYF.